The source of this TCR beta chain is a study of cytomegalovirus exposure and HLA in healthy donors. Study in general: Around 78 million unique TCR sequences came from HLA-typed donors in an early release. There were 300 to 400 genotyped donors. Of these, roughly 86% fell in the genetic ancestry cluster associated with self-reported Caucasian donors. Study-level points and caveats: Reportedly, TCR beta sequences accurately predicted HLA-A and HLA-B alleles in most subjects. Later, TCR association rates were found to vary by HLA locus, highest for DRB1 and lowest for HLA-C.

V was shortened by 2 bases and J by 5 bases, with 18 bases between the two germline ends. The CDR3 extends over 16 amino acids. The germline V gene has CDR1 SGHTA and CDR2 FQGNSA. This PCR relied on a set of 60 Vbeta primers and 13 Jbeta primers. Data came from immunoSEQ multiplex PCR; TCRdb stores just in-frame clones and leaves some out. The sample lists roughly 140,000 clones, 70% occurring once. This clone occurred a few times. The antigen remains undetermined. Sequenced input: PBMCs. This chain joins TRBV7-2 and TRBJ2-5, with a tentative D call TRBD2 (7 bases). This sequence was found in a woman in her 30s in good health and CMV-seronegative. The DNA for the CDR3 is TGTGCCAGCAGCTTACACCCGGGGGGCCGTGAGGAGACCCAGTACTTC. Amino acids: CASSLHPGGREETQYF.